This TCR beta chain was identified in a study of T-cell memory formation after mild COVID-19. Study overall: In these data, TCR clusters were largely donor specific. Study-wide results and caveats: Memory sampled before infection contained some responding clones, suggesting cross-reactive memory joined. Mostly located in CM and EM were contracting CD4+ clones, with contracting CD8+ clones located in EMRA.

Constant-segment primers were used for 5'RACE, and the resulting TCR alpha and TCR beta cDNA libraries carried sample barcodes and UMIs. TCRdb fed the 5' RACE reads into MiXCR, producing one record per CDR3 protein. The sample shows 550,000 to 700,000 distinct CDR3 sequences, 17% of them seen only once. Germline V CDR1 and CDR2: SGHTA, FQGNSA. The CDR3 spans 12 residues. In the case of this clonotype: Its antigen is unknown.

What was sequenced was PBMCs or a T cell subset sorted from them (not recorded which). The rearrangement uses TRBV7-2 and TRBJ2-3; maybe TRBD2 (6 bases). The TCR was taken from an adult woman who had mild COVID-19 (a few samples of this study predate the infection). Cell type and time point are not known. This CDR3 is CVSGRRTDTQYF. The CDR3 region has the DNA TGTGTATCCGGGAGACGCACAGATACGCAGTATTTT. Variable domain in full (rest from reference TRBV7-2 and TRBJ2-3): GAGVSQSPSNKVTEKGKDVELRCDPISGHTALYWYRQSLGQGLEFLIYFQGNSAPDKSGLPSDRFSAERTGGSVSTLTIQRTQQEDSAVYLCVSGRRTDTQYFGPGTRLTVL.